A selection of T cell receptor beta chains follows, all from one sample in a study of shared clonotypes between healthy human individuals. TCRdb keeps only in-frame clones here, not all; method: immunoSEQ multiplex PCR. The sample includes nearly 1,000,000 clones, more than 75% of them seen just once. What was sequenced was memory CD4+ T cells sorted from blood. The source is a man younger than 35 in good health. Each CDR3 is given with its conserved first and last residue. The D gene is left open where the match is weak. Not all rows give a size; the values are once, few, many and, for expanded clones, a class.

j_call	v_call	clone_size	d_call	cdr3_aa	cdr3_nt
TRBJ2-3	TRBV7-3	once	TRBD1	CASSRLQGVTQYF	TGTGCCAGCAGTCGGTTACAGGGGGTTACGCAGTATTTT
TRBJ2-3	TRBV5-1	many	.	CASSPTSSTDTQYF	TGCGCCAGCAGCCCTACTAGCTCAACAGATACGCAGTATTTT
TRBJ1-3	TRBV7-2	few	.	CASSLVVKTGNTIYF	TGTGCCAGCAGCTTAGTCGTAAAGACTGGAAACACCATATATTTT
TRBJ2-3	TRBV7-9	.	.	CASSLSLTDTQYF	TGTGCCAGCAGCTTATCCCTCACAGATACGCAGTATTTT
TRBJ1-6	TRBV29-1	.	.	CSVKDTYNSPLHF	TGCAGCGTCAAGGACACCTATAATTCACCCCTCCACTTT
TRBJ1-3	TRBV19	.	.	CASSIGVRDSSSGNTIYF	TGTGCCAGTAGTATAGGGGTGCGCGACTCGAGCTCTGGAAACACCATATATTTT
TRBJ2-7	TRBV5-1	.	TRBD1	CASSLVGRTGEEQYF	TGCGCCAGCAGCTTGGTTGGTCGGACAGGGGAGGAGCAGTACTTC
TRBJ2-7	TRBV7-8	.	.	CASRQNERTGNEQYF	TGTGCCAGCAGACAAAATGAGCGAACAGGGAACGAGCAGTACTTC
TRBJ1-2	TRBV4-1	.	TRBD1	CASSQGTGVVYGYTF	TGCGCCAGCAGCCAAGGAACAGGGGTGGTCTATGGCTACACCTTC
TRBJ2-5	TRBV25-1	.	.	CASSDPAGQVDRQYF	TGTGCCAGCAGTGACCCGGCGGGACAAGTTGATCGCCAGTACTTC
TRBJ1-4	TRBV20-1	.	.	CSPRDIEKLFF	TGCAGTCCCCGGGACATCGAAAAACTGTTTTTT
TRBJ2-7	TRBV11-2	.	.	CASSSNPYEQYF	TGTGCCAGCAGCTCCAACCCCTACGAGCAGTACTTC
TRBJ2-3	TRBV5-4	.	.	CASSLKAVTDTQYF	TGTGCCAGCAGCTTAAAGGCCGTCACAGATACGCAGTATTTT
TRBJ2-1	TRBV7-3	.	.	CASSLTGARNWNEQFF	TGTGCCAGCAGCTTAACTGGGGCTAGGAATTGGAATGAGCAGTTCTTC
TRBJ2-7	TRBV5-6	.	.	CASSTTGSLSYEQYF	TGTGCCAGCAGCACAACAGGGAGCCTATCCTACGAGCAGTACTTC
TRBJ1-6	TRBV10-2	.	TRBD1	CASRTGGFYNSPLHF	TGCGCCAGCAGGACAGGGGGTTTCTATAATTCACCCCTCCACTTT
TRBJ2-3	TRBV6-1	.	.	CASSGGSTDTQYF	TGTGCCAGCAGTGGAGGTTCCACAGATACGCAGTATTTT
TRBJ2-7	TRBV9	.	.	CASSVEAPGSYEQYF	TGTGCCAGCAGCGTCGAGGCCCCGGGCTCCTACGAGCAGTACTTC
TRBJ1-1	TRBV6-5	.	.	CASSYLKSNTEAFF	TGTGCCAGCAGTTACCTCAAATCGAACACTGAAGCTTTCTTT
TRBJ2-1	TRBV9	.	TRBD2	CASSVRGGALNNEQFF	TGTGCCAGCAGCGTTCGCGGGGGGGCTCTGAACAATGAGCAGTTCTTC
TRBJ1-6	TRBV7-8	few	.	CASSLRQPSSYNSPLHF	TGTGCCAGCAGCTTACGACAGCCAAGCTCCTATAATTCACCCCTCCACTTT
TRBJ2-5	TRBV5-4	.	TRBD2	CASSLGGGAQETQYF	TGTGCCAGCAGCTTGGGCGGGGGGGCCCAGGAGACCCAGTACTTC
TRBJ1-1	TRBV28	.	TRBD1	CASSLTSLGTASAFF	TGTGCCAGCAGTTTAACTTCTTTAGGGACAGCGTCTGCTTTCTTT
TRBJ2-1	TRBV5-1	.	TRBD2	CASSLASGGVFNEQFF	TGCGCCAGCAGCTTGGCTAGCGGGGGAGTCTTCAATGAGCAGTTCTTC
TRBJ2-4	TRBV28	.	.	CASSLSGLGAKNIQYF	TGTGCCAGCAGTTTATCAGGGCTGGGGGCCAAAAACATTCAGTACTTC
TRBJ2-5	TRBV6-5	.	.	CASSVGGTQETQYF	TGTGCCAGCAGCGTAGGAGGGACCCAAGAGACCCAGTACTTC
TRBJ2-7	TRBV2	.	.	CASSERRVLYEQYF	TGTGCCAGCAGTGAAAGAAGGGTCCTCTACGAGCAGTACTTC
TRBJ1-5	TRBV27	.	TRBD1	CASSLQGAFNQPQHF	TGTGCCAGCAGTTTACAGGGGGCATTCAATCAGCCCCAGCATTTT
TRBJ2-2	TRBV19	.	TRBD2	CASNSGGAAGELFF	TGTGCCAGCAATAGCGGGGGGGCTGCCGGGGAGCTGTTTTTT
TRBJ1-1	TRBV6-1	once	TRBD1	CASIEGQGPNTEAFF	TGTGCCAGTATAGAGGGACAGGGACCGAACACTGAAGCTTTCTTT
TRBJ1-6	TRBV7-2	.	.	CASSLLFLLNSPLHF	TGTGCCAGCAGCTTATTATTTTTATTGAATTCACCCCTCCACTTT
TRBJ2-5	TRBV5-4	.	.	CASSRDRETQYF	TGTGCCAGCAGCCGAGACAGGGAGACCCAGTACTTC
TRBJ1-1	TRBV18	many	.	CASSPVKGPNPEAFF	TGTGCCAGCTCACCAGTAAAGGGGCCTAACCCTGAAGCTTTCTTT
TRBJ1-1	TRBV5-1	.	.	CASSPVAGATEAFF	TGCGCCAGCAGCCCCGTTGCGGGGGCCACTGAAGCTTTCTTT
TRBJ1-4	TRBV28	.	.	CASRLNRNEKLFF	TGTGCCAGCAGACTGAACAGGAATGAAAAACTGTTTTTT
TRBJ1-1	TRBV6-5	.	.	CASSYKQGRAFF	TGTGCCAGCAGTTACAAGCAGGGACGGGCTTTCTTT
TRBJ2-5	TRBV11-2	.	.	CASSLRDGTQETQYF	TGTGCCAGCAGCTTAAGGGACGGGACTCAAGAGACCCAGTACTTC
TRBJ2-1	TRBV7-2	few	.	CASSLMREEQFF	TGTGCCAGCAGCTTAATGCGGGAAGAGCAGTTCTTC
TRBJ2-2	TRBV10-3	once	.	CAISSSLAGEELFF	TGTGCCATCAGTTCTAGCCTAGCTGGCGAGGAGCTGTTTTTT
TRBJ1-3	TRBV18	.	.	CASSRTISDGEHAGNTIYF	TGTGCCAGCTCACGAACAATCTCGGACGGGGAGCATGCTGGAAACACCATATATTTT
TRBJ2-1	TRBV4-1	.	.	CASSRLALNEQFF	TGCGCCAGCAGCCGGTTAGCTCTCAATGAGCAGTTCTTC
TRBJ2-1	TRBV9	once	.	CASSVGDTYNEQFF	TGTGCCAGCAGCGTAGGGGACACCTACAATGAGCAGTTCTTC
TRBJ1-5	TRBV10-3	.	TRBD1	CAISGGQSNQPQHF	TGTGCCATCAGTGGGGGACAGTCCAATCAGCCCCAGCATTTT
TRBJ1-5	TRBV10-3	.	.	CAISSDLSDQPQHF	TGTGCCATCAGTTCGGACCTGTCGGATCAGCCCCAGCATTTT
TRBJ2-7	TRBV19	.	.	CASSKGFSYEQYF	TGTGCCAGTAGTAAAGGGTTTTCCTACGAGCAGTACTTC
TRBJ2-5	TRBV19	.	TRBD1	CASSTTQGNQETQYF	TGTGCCAGTAGTACCACACAGGGGAACCAAGAGACCCAGTACTTC
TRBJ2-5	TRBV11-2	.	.	CASSPHQTQYF	TGTGCCAGCAGCCCCCATCAGACCCAGTACTTC
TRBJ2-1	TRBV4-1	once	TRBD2	CASSQAEAGGPNEQFF	TGCGCCAGCAGCCAAGCTGAGGCGGGGGGGCCTAATGAGCAGTTCTTC
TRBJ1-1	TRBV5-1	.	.	CASSLAEGLEAFF	TGCGCCAGCAGCTTGGCGGAGGGCCTAGAAGCTTTCTTT